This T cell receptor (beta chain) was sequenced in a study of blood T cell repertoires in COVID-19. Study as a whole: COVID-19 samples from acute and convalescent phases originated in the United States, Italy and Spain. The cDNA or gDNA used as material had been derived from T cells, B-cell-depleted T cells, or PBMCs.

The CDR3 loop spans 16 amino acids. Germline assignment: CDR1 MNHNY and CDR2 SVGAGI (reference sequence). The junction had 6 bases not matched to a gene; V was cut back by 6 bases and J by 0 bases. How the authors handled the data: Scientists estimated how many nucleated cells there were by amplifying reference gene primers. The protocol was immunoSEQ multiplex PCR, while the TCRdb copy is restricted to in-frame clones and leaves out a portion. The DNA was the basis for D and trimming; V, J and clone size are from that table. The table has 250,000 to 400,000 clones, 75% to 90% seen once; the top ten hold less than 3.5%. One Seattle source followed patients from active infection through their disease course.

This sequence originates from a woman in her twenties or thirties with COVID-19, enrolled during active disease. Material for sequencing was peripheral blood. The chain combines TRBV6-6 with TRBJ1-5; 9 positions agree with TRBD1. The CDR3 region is CASSSGQGNSNQPQHF. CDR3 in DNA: TGTGCCAGCAGCTCCGGACAGGGGAATAGCAATCAGCCCCAGCATTTT.